Presented here are 11 T cell receptor beta chains from one specimen sequenced in a study of OX40 agonist ivuxolimab in advanced cancers. Method: immunoSEQ multiplex PCR; TCRdb's copy keeps in-frame clones and lacks some. The table has some 90,000 clones, about 87% seen once; the top ten hold about 4.6%. The specimen comprised CD4+ or CD8+ T cells sorted from blood, sampled in a trial of the OX40 agonist ivuxolimab. The origin of the receptors is an adult with an advanced solid tumor such as melanoma, head and neck, liver or kidney cancer.

The chain uses TRBV7-2 and TRBJ2-7; TRBD2 matches at 10 bases. CDR1 SGHTA and CDR2 FQGNSA come from the germline V gene. The CDR3 loop spans 14 amino acids. Trimming removed 5 bases from V and 3 bases from J; junction bases left unmatched: 4. CDR3 nucleotides: TGTGCCAGCAGCCGACGACTAGCGGGCTACGAGCAGTACTTC. Protein: CASSRRLAGYEQYF.

The chain is built from TRBV29-1 and TRBJ1-2, with 7 bases that match TRBD1. V trimming: 7 bases; J trimming: 7 bases; junction bases outside the gene matches: 15. CDR3 length equals 14 residues. CDR1 is SQVTM, CDR2 ANQGSEA, per germline. The CDR3 sequence is CSALAAGGLSGYTF. The CDR3 DNA reads as TGCAGCGCCCTGGCGGCAGGGGGATTGTCTGGCTACACCTTC.

This chain links TRBV28 with TRBJ2-7, with D unresolved. This CDR3 has 12 residues. Germline CDR1 and CDR2: MDHEN and SYDVKM. Trimming left V 2 bases short and J 3 bases short, with 5 bases between. CDR3 residues: CASSLPGYEQYF. For the CDR3, the DNA is TGTGCCAGCAGTTTACCAGGCTACGAGCAGTACTTC. Filled out from reference TRBV28 and TRBJ2-7, the complete variable domain reads DVKVTQSSRYLVKRTGEKVFLECVQDMDHENMFWYRQDPGLGLRLIYFSYDVKMKEKGDIPEGYSVSREKKERFSLILESASTNQTSMYLCASSLPGYEQYFGPGTRLTVT.

The chain carries TRBV11-2 and TRBJ1-2; D perhaps matches TRBD1 (6 bases). CDR1 SGHAT and CDR2 FQNNGV come from the germline V gene. Deletions cut 4 bases from V and 0 bases from J, with 12 bases between. This CDR3 contains 15 residues. The CDR3 bases are TGTGCCAGCAGCTCCGGGGGGCGGACTAACTATGGCTACACCTTC. Protein: CASSSGGRTNYGYTF. Complete variable domain (other parts from reference TRBV11-2 and TRBJ1-2): EAGVAQSPRYKIIEKRQSVAFWCNPISGHATLYWYQQILGQGPKLLIQFQNNGVVDDSQLPKDRFSAERLKGVDSTLKIQPAKLEDSAVYLCASSSGGRTNYGYTFGSGTRLTVV.

The J gene is TRBJ2-3, the V gene TRBV29-1; 8 nucleotides line up with TRBD2. The CDR3 covers 15 residues. Losses at the gene ends were 2 bases for V and 6 bases for J; bases not matched to a gene: 10. Germline CDR1 SQVTM, CDR2 ANQGSEA. The CDR3 nucleotides are TGCAGCGTTGAACCCAGCGGGAGCATTGGGGATACGCAGTATTTT. Protein: CSVEPSGSIGDTQYF.

The rearrangement joins TRBV9 to TRBJ2-3; the D gene is possibly TRBD1 (5 bases). The CDR3 runs 15 residues. The V gene's germline CDR1 is SGDLS and CDR2 YYNGEE. V was pared by 0 bases and J by 4 bases, with 12 bases between. In DNA form, the CDR3 reads TGTGCCAGCAGCGTAGTGCAGGGTCGCGCAGATACGCAGTATTTT. Its translation: CASSVVQGRADTQYF.

This clone has a single count. The J gene is TRBJ1-2, the V gene TRBV5-1; maybe TRBD1 (5 bases). V was pared by 4 bases and J by 5 bases, with 27 bases between. The V gene's germline CDR1 is SGHRS and CDR2 YFSETQ. The length of the CDR3 is 18 residues. For the CDR3, the DNA is TGCGCCAGCAGCCTCGACAGCGGAAACCCTCTAAATCCGTATGGCTACACCTTC. It translates to CASSLDSGNPLNPYGYTF.

The chain employs TRBV7-2 and TRBJ2-3; 7 bases are a match to TRBD2. The CDR3 is 17 residues long. V lost 2 bases to trimming and J lost 0 bases; unmatched junction nucleotides: 8. Germline CDR1 reads SGHTA; CDR2 reads FQGNSA. The CDR3 spells CASSLNPSGISTDTQYF. The CDR3 DNA reads as TGTGCCAGCAGCTTAAACCCTAGCGGAATCAGCACAGATACGCAGTATTTT.

This sequence joins TRBV18 and TRBJ1-3; possible D gene TRBD1, 5 bases. The CDR3 is 16 residues long. V lost 3 bases, J lost 0 bases, and 12 bases lay in between. Germline V gene data show CDR1 as KGHSH and CDR2 as LQKENI. The CDR3 reads CASSPGLLNSGNTIYF. CDR3 nucleotides: TGTGCCAGCTCACCGGGACTATTAAACTCTGGAAACACCATATATTTT.

The rearrangement links TRBV2 to TRBJ2-1; a weak D match, TRBD2 (5 bases). CDR1 is SNHLY and CDR2 is FYNNEI in the germline V gene. V was clipped by 2 bases and J by 8 bases, with 13 bases between them. This CDR3 contains 14 residues. The CDR3 nucleotides are TGTGCCAGCAGTGAAACTGACTATTACCATGAGCAGTTCTTC. Translation: CASSETDYYHEQFF. Variable domain in full (rest from reference TRBV2 and TRBJ2-1): EPEVTQTPSHQVTQMGQEVILRCVPISNHLYFYWYRQILGQKVEFLVSFYNNEISEKSEIFDDQFSVERPDGSNFTLKIRSTKLEDSAMYFCASSETDYYHEQFFGPGTRLTVL.

V usage is TRBV11-2 and J usage is TRBJ1-1, with unresolved D. V was clipped by 0 bases and J by 1 base, with 12 bases between them. The CDR3 is 16 amino acids. Germline V CDR1 and CDR2: SGHAT, FQNNGV. CDR3 loop: CASSLERALPNTEAFF. In DNA, the CDR3 is TGTGCCAGCAGCTTAGAGAGGGCACTCCCGAACACTGAAGCTTTCTTT.